This entry features one T cell receptor beta chain sequence. The antigen is unknown. Here immunoSEQ multiplex PCR was the method, and the copy in TCRdb shows in-frame clones only, minus some. The table includes 50,000 to 60,000 clones, about 80% detected once. The data were taken from a study of memory CD4+ T cells and cytomegalovirus serostatus. Study-level background: Of the healthy Belgian adults, 9 or 10 were CMV seropositive and about two dozen seronegative.

Notes on the study in general: Each of roughly 65 CMV-associated TCRbeta sequences occurred in one to five individuals. CMV serostatus prediction reached median AUC 0.95, or 0.91 with US-trained model.

Single viable CD3+CD4+CD8-CD45RO+ cells were sorted as the memory CD4+ T cells. Serostatus was set by detecting CMV pp150, pp28, p38, p52 IgG. The ends were cut back, 6 bases at V and 4 bases at J, with 12 bases in the middle. This CDR3 has 13 amino acids. Germline V gene sequence: CDR1 LNHDA, CDR2 SQIVND (reference sequence). Input material: memory CD4+ T cells from blood. The chain carries TRBV19 and TRBJ2-5, with TRBD1 as a possible D gene (5 bases). The sequence came from an adult in good health and CMV-seropositive. DNA of the CDR3: TGTGCCAGTAGGCAGGGTAGGGGAGAGACCCAGTACTTC. It yields the protein CASRQGRGETQYF. The full variable domain, its missing parts supplied by reference TRBV19 and TRBJ2-5, is DGGITQSPKYLFRKEGQNVTLSCEQNLNHDAMYWYRQDPGQGLRLIYYSQIVNDFQKGDIAEGYSVSREKKESFPLTVTSAQKNPTAFYLCASRQGRGETQYFGPGTRLLVL.